This passage covers 5 T cell receptor beta chains from one sample sequenced in a study of response to subunit inactivated influenza vaccine. Each CDR3 protein gets one entry after TCRdb re-called the RT-PCR reads with MiXCR. The sample includes some 540,000 distinct CDR3 sequences, roughly a quarter of them seen just once. This sample also belongs to another study, concerning T cells expressing NK-cell markers. As that study records: 5'RACE template switching with UMIs produced the TCR beta cDNA.

The sample here was CD4+ T cells sorted from PBMCs, taken roughly 13 days after vaccination. These receptors all come from a man between 50 and 59 years old who received an inactivated influenza vaccine.

Many counts were recorded for this clonotype. This chain connects TRBV10-3 to TRBJ2-1, with D unresolved. Trimming removed 7 bases from V and 6 bases from J, with 10 bases in between. Germline V gene data show CDR1 as ENHRY and CDR2 as SYGVKD. The CDR3 extends over 12 amino acids. This CDR3 reads CAINGDANEQFF. CDR3 nucleotides: TGTGCCATCAATGGGGATGCCAATGAGCAGTTCTTC.

The genes are TRBV14 and TRBJ2-3, with a tentative D call TRBD1 (5 bases). The CDR3 loop spans 15 amino acids. Trimming pared 4 bases from V and 5 bases from J, leaving 16 bases between. The germline V gene encodes CDR1 SGHDN and CDR2 FVKESK. The CDR3 DNA is TGTGCCAGCAGCCGACAGCTCACCTGGGAAGATACGCAGTATTTT. Amino acids: CASSRQLTWEDTQYF. The variable domain in full, completed from reference TRBV14 and TRBJ2-3, reads EAGVTQFPSHSVIEKGQTVTLRCDPISGHDNLYWYRRVMGKEIKFLLHFVKESKQDESGMPNNRFLAERTGGTYSTLKVQPAELEDSGVYFCASSRQLTWEDTQYFGPGTRLTVL.

This clonotype was observed a few times. This chain uses TRBV5-4 with TRBJ2-7; 8 nucleotides match TRBD1. The trim removed 3 bases at V and 0 bases at J, leaving 5 bases unmatched. The germline gives CDR1 SGHNT, CDR2 YYREEE (reference sequence). This CDR3 spans 15 amino acids. CDR3 sequence (DNA): TGTGCCAGCAGCTCCCTGACAGGGGCCTCCTACGAGCAGTACTTC. As protein: CASSSLTGASYEQYF.

The chain combines TRBV2 with TRBJ1-6; D is possibly TRBD1 (6 bases). The CDR3 has 13 amino acids. Trimming removed 10 bases at V and 7 bases at J, with 14 bases between. Germline lookup yields CDR1 SNHLY and CDR2 FYNNEI. CDR3 residues: CATTGKWNSPLHF. CDR3 DNA: TGTGCCACCACAGGGAAGTGGAATTCACCCCTCCACTTT.

The genes are TRBV7-2 and TRBJ2-7; a weak D match, TRBD1 (6 bases). Looked up from germline, CDR1 is SGHTA and CDR2 is FQGNSA. The CDR3 length is 16 residues. Between the trimmed V and J ends, which lost 2 bases and 2 bases, there was a span of 16 bases. The CDR3 DNA is TGTGCCAGCAGCTTAACAACAGGGAACCCTACCTACGAGCAGTACTTC. It translates to CASSLTTGNPTYEQYF.